The next 3 T cell receptor beta chains were all read from a single sample in a study of blood T cell repertoires in COVID-19. The assay was immunoSEQ multiplex PCR, and TCRdb's table has in-frame clones only and misses some. Of about 250,000 clones in the sample, 89% were seen once. The specimen was peripheral blood. All receptors derive from a woman in her forties who had recovered from COVID-19.

The rearrangement joins TRBV9 to TRBJ2-1; 10 nucleotides line up with TRBD2. Germline V CDR1 and CDR2: SGDLS, YYNGEE. The CDR3 runs 15 residues. V lost 2 bases and J lost 6; bases outside the gene matches: 5. CDR3: CASSVEAGGRNEQFF. CDR3 bases: TGTGCCAGCAGCGTTGAAGCGGGAGGGCGCAATGAGCAGTTCTTC.

As for this clone: The junction does not match germline at one end; this may be a read error. The J gene is TRBJ2-7, the V gene TRBV2; TRBD2 is a possible D gene (8 bases). CDR3 length equals 13 residues. The germline gives CDR1 SNHLY, CDR2 FYNNEI. CDR3 sequence reads: CASSRDSVLAELF. The CDR3, as DNA: TGTGCCAGCAGCAGGGACAGCGTACTAGCGGAGCTATTC.

The chain links TRBV19 to TRBJ1-4; a possible D gene is TRBD1 (5 bases). The CDR3 contains 12 residues. V was trimmed by 4 bases and J by 9 bases, leaving 9 bases between them. Germline V gives CDR1 LNHDA, CDR2 SQIVND (reference sequence). The CDR3, as DNA: TGTGCCAGTAGTACGGCGGGGCAAAAACTGTTTTTT. It is translated as CASSTAGQKLFF.